These T cell receptor beta chains were read from a single sample in a study of OX40 agonist ivuxolimab in advanced cancers. The table came from immunoSEQ multiplex PCR; TCRdb's copy has only in-frame clones and leaves some out. The table shows 85,000 to 95,000 clones, with 75% to 90% occurring only once. Material: CD4+ or CD8+ T cells sorted from blood, obtained in a trial of the OX40 agonist ivuxolimab. The receptors derive from an adult with an advanced solid tumor such as melanoma, head and neck, liver or kidney cancer. The CDR3 runs from the conserved cysteine through the conserved F or W. Each record gives: J gene, D gene, clone size, V gene, CDR3 DNA, CDR3 protein. The D gene is left open where the match is weak. Clone size is shown for a subset of rows, as once, few, many or a class of expanded clone.

>TRBJ1-1|-|-|TRBV11-2
TGTGCCAGCAGCCCCCCAGGGGAAGCTTTCTTT
CASSPPGEAFF
>TRBJ1-4|-|-|TRBV28
TGTGCCAGCAGTTTCCGACGCGGGGGTGTAAAGGAAAAACTGTTTTTT
CASSFRRGGVKEKLFF
>TRBJ1-1|-|-|TRBV27
TGTGCCAGCAGTTTCGAGGGACGCGGGACTGAAGCTTTCTTT
CASSFEGRGTEAFF
>TRBJ2-3|-|-|TRBV5-4
TGTGCCAGCGGCGAGAGTCGAACAGATACGCAGTATTTT
CASGESRTDTQYF
>TRBJ2-5|-|-|TRBV9
TGTGCCAGCAGCGCGAACGTCGGAGAGACCCAGTACTTC
CASSANVGETQYF
>TRBJ1-1|-|-|TRBV5-1
TGCGCCAGCAGCTTCTCTTCGGCTGCCGCAGGCACTGAAGCTTTCTTT
CASSFSSAAAGTEAFF
>TRBJ1-5|-|-|TRBV6-1
TGTGCCAGCAGTGAAGCGCTTGGGGCAGGGGAGAATCAGCCCCAGCATTTT
CASSEALGAGENQPQHF
>TRBJ1-1|TRBD1|-|TRBV5-6
TGTGCCAGCAGCTTGGAGAGGGCGAGACAGGGCTTTATGAACACTGAAGCTTTCTTT
CASSLERARQGFMNTEAFF
>TRBJ2-2|-|-|TRBV6-4
TGTGCCAGCAGCGCCGAGGGGTCAGGGGAGAACACCGGGGAGCTGTTTTTT
CASSAEGSGENTGELFF
>TRBJ2-3|-|-|TRBV25-1
TGTGCCAGCAGTGAATACGGGGGCTATGGCACAGATACGCAGTATTTT
CASSEYGGYGTDTQYF
>TRBJ2-7|TRBD1|-|TRBV5-1
TGCGCCAGCAGCCCGAGACAGGGAAGCTACGAGCAGTACTTC
CASSPRQGSYEQYF
>TRBJ2-5|-|-|TRBV25-1
TGTGCCAGCAGTGTTGGGGGCGCGGAGACCCAGTACTTC
CASSVGGAETQYF
>TRBJ2-1|-|-|TRBV10-3
TGTGCCATCAGTGAGTCATTTTCCCGGCATGAGCAGTTCTTC
CAISESFSRHEQFF
>TRBJ1-2|-|-|TRBV6-4
TGTGCCAGCAGTGACTCCGTCAGGACGGGGAGCTATGGCTACACCTTC
CASSDSVRTGSYGYTF
>TRBJ1-3|TRBD1|-|TRBV4-1
TGCGCCAGCAGCCAGACAGGGGTCCCTGGAAACACCATATATTTT
CASSQTGVPGNTIYF
>TRBJ1-1|-|once|TRBV7-9
TGTGCCAGCAGCTTAGCGGGTGGGAACACTGAAGCTTTCTTT
CASSLAGGNTEAFF
>TRBJ1-2|-|-|TRBV15
TGTGCCACCAGCAGACTTACAGGGAATAATGGCTACACCTTC
CATSRLTGNNGYTF
>TRBJ2-1|-|-|TRBV4-3
TGCGCCAGCAGCCCAAGGGCACAGAGCTCCTACAATGAGCAGTTCTTC
CASSPRAQSSYNEQFF
>TRBJ2-7|TRBD1|-|TRBV7-2
TGTGCCAGCAGCATAACAGGGGGAACCGTTAGCGAGCAGTACTTC
CASSITGGTVSEQYF
>TRBJ2-1|-|-|TRBV5-4
TGTGCCAGCAGGGCGGGAAATGAGCAGTTCTTC
CASRAGNEQFF
>TRBJ1-6|-|-|TRBV5-4
TGTGCCAGCAGCGAAAACCGGGAAACTAATTCACCCCTCCACTTT
CASSENRETNSPLHF
>TRBJ2-7|-|-|TRBV19
TGTGCCAGTAGTCCCCGGCAAATCACCTACGAGCAGTACTTC
CASSPRQITYEQYF
>TRBJ1-1|-|-|TRBV10-3
TGTGCCATCAGTGCCACTACAAGTAACACTGAAGCTTTCTTT
CAISATTSNTEAFF
>TRBJ2-2|TRBD2|-|TRBV11-3
TGTGCCAGCAGTCTCATTAGCGGGACAAACACCGGGGAGCTGTTTTTT
CASSLISGTNTGELFF
>TRBJ2-2|-|-|TRBV5-1
TGCGCCAGCAGCTTGGACCCTGGAGGGGAGCTGTTTTTT
CASSLDPGGELFF
>TRBJ1-4|-|-|TRBV5-4
TGTGCCAGCAGCTCGAAAGGAGGGAATAATGAAAAACTGTTTTTT
CASSSKGGNNEKLFF
>TRBJ2-1|TRBD2|-|TRBV4-3
TGCGCCAGCAGCCAAGATAAGGCTAGCGGGGGAGTATACAATGAGCAGTTCTTC
CASSQDKASGGVYNEQFF
>TRBJ2-7|-|-|TRBV4-3
TGCGCCAGCAGCCAAGATGCCTTTGAGCGAGAGCAGTACTTC
CASSQDAFEREQYF
>TRBJ2-3|-|-|TRBV9
TGTGCCAGCGGCGACCCAGATACGCAGTATTTT
CASGDPDTQYF
>TRBJ1-5|-|-|TRBV6-4
TGTGCCAGCAGTGACTCGGTGGGACAGCCCCAGCATTTT
CASSDSVGQPQHF
>TRBJ1-1|TRBD1|-|TRBV10-2
TGCGCCAGCAAACCGACAGGGGAGGACACTGAAGCTTTCTTT
CASKPTGEDTEAFF
>TRBJ1-3|-|-|TRBV28
TGTGCCAGCAATGCGGTTCCAAAGGGTGGGGGAGGAAACACCATATATTTT
CASNAVPKGGGGNTIYF
>TRBJ2-7|TRBD2|-|TRBV4-3
TGCGCCAGCAGCCAAGATTATGGGGCGGGAGGGCCCTCCGAGCAGTACTTC
CASSQDYGAGGPSEQYF
>TRBJ1-1|TRBD1|-|TRBV4-2
TGTGCCAGCAGCCTTATACTCGGGACAGGGGGCTCGGGCACTGAAGCTTTCTTT
CASSLILGTGGSGTEAFF
>TRBJ1-4|-|-|TRBV14
TGTGCCAGCAGCCCGAGGGCGGCTAATGAAAAACTGTTTTTT
CASSPRAANEKLFF
>TRBJ2-1|TRBD2|-|TRBV7-2
TGTGCCAGCAGCGGGACTACTATCTACAATGAGCAGTTCTTC
CASSGTTIYNEQFF
>TRBJ1-1|-|-|TRBV2
TGTGCCAGCCACAGGGATATGAACACTGAAGCTTTCTTT
CASHRDMNTEAFF
>TRBJ1-1|-|-|TRBV6-5
TGTGCCAGCAGGCGGGACACTGAAGCTTTCTTT
CASRRDTEAFF
>TRBJ1-2|TRBD1|-|TRBV6-5
TGTGCCAGCAGTTACACTGGGACAGGAAACTATGGCTACACCTTC
CASSYTGTGNYGYTF